This TCR beta chain was observed in a study of lymphopenia after photon versus proton radiotherapy. Overall study findings and caveats: Better survival with proton therapy was suggested as possible, not demonstrated.

CDR3 length: 17 amino acids. V was pared by 2 bases and J by 3 bases, with 17 bases between. Germline loops: CDR1 SGHTS, CDR2 YDEGEE. Remarks on this clone: What it recognizes is unknown.

Libraries were prepared by immunoSEQ multiplex PCR; TCRdb keeps only in-frame clonotypes and omits some of them. The table lists some 64,000 clones, 87% of them singletons. The chain uses TRBV5-8 and TRBJ2-2, with TRBD1 as a possible D gene (5 bases). The starting material was peripheral blood, obtained from a patient treated with proton-based radiotherapy. The clonotype comes from a man older than 75 with esophageal cancer. The CDR3 here is CASSFVWSGLDTGELFF. CDR3 nucleotides: TGTGCCAGCAGCTTTGTTTGGTCAGGGCTCGACACCGGGGAGCTGTTTTTT.